Below are 10 T cell receptor beta chains sequenced from a single sample in a study of blood T cells in healthy people across ages. Through a sample-barcoded 5' primer and a J-beta primer mix, a second PCR was run for 7 to 11 cycles. Each CDR3 protein gets one entry after TCRdb re-called the 5' RACE reads with MiXCR. The table records 1.6 million or so distinct CDR3 sequences, about 31% of them present only once. Specimen: blood. The receptors shown here come from a woman aged 25 to 39 in good health.

The chain carries TRBV20-1 and TRBJ2-7, with 8 nucleotides matching TRBD2. The junction had 3 bases not matched to a gene; V was cut back by 2 bases and J by 3 bases. Germline V gene sequence: CDR1 DFQATT, CDR2 SNEGSKA (reference sequence). The CDR3 has 13 amino acids. CDR3 in amino acids: CSARLGGGYEQYF. The CDR3 DNA sequence: TGCAGTGCTAGACTCGGGGGGGGCTACGAGCAGTACTTC.

The rearrangement uses TRBV7-2 and TRBJ2-5; 7 bases are a match to TRBD2. V shed 1 base, J shed 3 bases, and the junction held 14 bases outside the gene matches. There are 18 residues in the CDR3. The germline CDR1 and CDR2 sequences are SGHTA and FQGNSA. CDR3 amino acids: CASSLGPVRAGTKETQYF. The CDR3 nucleotides are TGTGCCAGCAGCTTAGGACCCGTACGAGCGGGGACCAAAGAGACCCAGTACTTC.

This clonotype was counted a few times. The V and J genes are TRBV6-1 and TRBJ1-1; D uncertain. This CDR3 is 13 amino acids long. Trimming stripped 3 bases from V and 6 bases from J, with 11 bases between. Per germline, CDR1 MNHNS and CDR2 SASEGT. The CDR3 is CASSERGKAEAFF. In nucleotides, the CDR3 is TGTGCCAGCAGTGAGCGGGGTAAGGCTGAAGCTTTCTTT.

The chain links TRBV5-6 to TRBJ2-7; 7 nucleotides agree with TRBD1. The CDR3 extends over 14 amino acids. CDR1 is SGHDT, CDR2 YYEEEE, per germline. Losses at the gene ends were 3 bases for V and 6 bases for J; bases not matched to a gene: 9. The CDR3: CASSSNRGLGEQYF. The CDR3 nucleotides read TGTGCCAGCAGCTCAAACAGGGGCTTAGGCGAGCAGTACTTC.

This clonotype was detected ten times or more. The chain recombines TRBV12-3 or TRBV12-4 with TRBJ1-2, with TRBD1 matching 11 bases. V shed 5 bases and J 0 bases; nucleotides not matched to a gene: 11. The CDR3 loop spans 18 amino acids. DNA of the CDR3: TGTGCCAGCAGTCCCCCAGGGACAGGGGGTCTAGCTAACTATGGCTACACCTTC. Translating it yields CASSPPGTGGLANYGYTF.

The J gene is TRBJ2-5, the V gene TRBV5-1; D call uncertain. The end of the DNA fits TRBJ2-7 better, so the J call may be wrong. This CDR3 contains 12 residues. Per germline, CDR1 SGHRS and CDR2 YFSETQ. Written as DNA, the CDR3 is TGCGCCAGCACCTCGGTGAACTACGAGCAGTACTTC. Translated: CASTSVNYEQYF.

This clonotype was counted ten times or more. The chain is built from TRBV7-2 and TRBJ2-7; no definite D call. V shed 4 bases and J shed 2 bases, with 18 bases lying between them. The CDR3 is 16 residues long. Germline V gene data show CDR1 as SGHTA and CDR2 as FQGNSA. DNA of the CDR3: TGTGCCAGCAGCTGGCCGGGCGAGCCGACCGCCTACGAGCAGTACTTC. It translates to CASSWPGEPTAYEQYF.

The CDR3 bases are TGTGCCAGCTCACCTGGCGGGGGGGCCAATGAGCAGTTCTTC. Translated, it gives CASSPGGGANEQFF. The chain couples TRBV9 to TRBJ2-1; TRBD2 agrees at 9 bases. Losses at the gene ends were 7 bases for V and 6 bases for J; bases not matched to a gene: 8. The CDR3 totals 14 residues. The V gene's germline CDR1 is SGDLS and CDR2 YYNGEE.

This CDR3 is CSADAWGGGLTDTQYF. CDR3 nucleotides: TGCAGTGCTGACGCTTGGGGCGGGGGCCTCACAGATACGCAGTATTTT. This chain joins TRBV20-1 and TRBJ2-3, with D perhaps matching TRBD2 (7 bases). The CDR3 spans 16 residues. V was trimmed by 5 bases and J by 2 bases, leaving 20 bases between them. CDR1 is DFQATT, CDR2 SNEGSKA, per germline (reference sequence).

This clonotype was observed a few times. A much larger clone is a single base away; this may be a read error. The gene calls are TRBV28 and TRBJ2-7; D might be TRBD1 (6 bases). Looked up from germline, CDR1 is MDHEN and CDR2 is SYDVKM. The CDR3 has 15 amino acids. The CDR3 sequence is CTSTLGAGLNYEQYF. Here the CDR3 DNA reads TGTACCAGCACCCTGGGGGCAGGGCTTAACTACGAGCAGTACTTC.